A selection of T cell receptor beta chains follows, all from one sample in a study of blood T cell repertoires in COVID-19. Some clones are missing from TCRdb's copy, which holds only in-frame ones; the method was immunoSEQ multiplex PCR. The sample includes 250,000 to 350,000 clones, more than 65% of them seen just once. The sample taken for sequencing was peripheral blood. These receptors all stem from a person aged 70 to 85 with COVID-19, enrolled during active disease. Each CDR3 is given with its conserved first and last residue. D genes are given only for firm matches. Clone size is shown for a subset of rows, as once, few, many or a class of expanded clone.

J,D,V,size,CDR3,DNA
TRBJ2-1,-,TRBV4-3,-,CARLPSRLERSSYNEQFF,TGCGCCAGATTACCTAGCAGGTTGGAGCGGAGCTCCTACAATGAGCAGTTCTTC
TRBJ1-5,TRBD1,TRBV3-1/TRBV3-2,few,CASSLYRDRHNQPQHF,TGTGCCAGCAGCCTGTACCGGGACAGACACAATCAGCCCCAGCATTTT
TRBJ2-6,-,TRBV7-9,-,CASSYTGHPGANVLTF,TGTGCCAGCAGCTATACAGGGCATCCTGGGGCCAACGTCCTGACTTTC
TRBJ2-7,-,TRBV12-3/TRBV12-4,few,CASRAGRHYEQYF,TGTGCCAGCAGGGCAGGCCGGCACTACGAGCAGTACTTC
TRBJ2-1,TRBD2,TRBV5-6,once,CASSLTSGRGEQFF,TGTGCCAGCAGCCTGACTAGCGGGAGAGGTGAGCAGTTCTTC
TRBJ1-1,-,TRBV3-1/TRBV3-2,-,CASSQIESTEAFF,TGTGCCAGCAGCCAAATAGAGAGCACTGAAGCTTTCTTT
TRBJ2-2,TRBD2,TRBV7-3,-,CASSLTSRASGKSPLNTGELFF,TGTGCCAGCAGCTTAACGTCCCGGGCTAGCGGGAAATCCCCCCTCAACACCGGGGAGCTGTTTTTT
TRBJ1-5,-,TRBV6-5,-,CASSTGFGVGQPQHF,TGTGCCAGCAGTACAGGGTTTGGGGTAGGTCAGCCCCAGCATTTT
TRBJ1-1,-,TRBV28,-,CASTLSGGSSEAFF,TGTGCCAGCACCCTATCTGGGGGCTCATCTGAAGCTTTCTTT
TRBJ1-6,TRBD1,TRBV5-1,-,CASTLGTGTNSPLHF,TGCGCCAGCACCCTCGGGACAGGGACGAATTCACCCCTCCACTTT
TRBJ2-5,-,TRBV3-1/TRBV3-2,-,CASSQERRGAEETQYF,TGTGCCAGCAGCCAAGAGCGCCGTGGGGCGGAAGAGACCCAGTACTTC
TRBJ2-5,TRBD2,TRBV5-1,-,CASSLRLAGGQETQYF,TGCGCCAGCAGCTTAAGACTAGCGGGAGGGCAAGAGACCCAGTACTTC
TRBJ1-1,TRBD1,TRBV4-3,-,CASSLRQGADTEAFF,TGCGCCAGCAGCCTCCGACAGGGTGCCGACACTGAAGCTTTCTTT
TRBJ1-4,-,TRBV5-6,-,CASSLAEDRSKKLFF,TGTGCCAGCAGCTTGGCTGAGGACAGATCAAAAAAACTGTTTTTT
TRBJ2-7,TRBD1,TRBV6-1,-,CASSEQGAWVYEQYF,TGTGCCAGCAGTGAACAGGGGGCCTGGGTGTACGAGCAGTACTTC
TRBJ2-4,TRBD2,TRBV11-2,-,CASSVRLAGTGRAKNIQYF,TGTGCCAGCAGCGTCCGACTAGCGGGAACTGGTAGAGCCAAAAACATTCAGTACTTC
TRBJ1-2,TRBD1,TRBV19,-,CASSILGLGQGEDGYTF,TGTGCCAGTAGTATTCTGGGTTTGGGACAGGGAGAGGATGGCTACACCTTC
TRBJ1-2,TRBD1,TRBV5-1,-,CASRNQPGQVLLYGYTF,TGCGCCAGCAGGAATCAACCGGGACAGGTTCTTCTCTATGGCTACACCTTC
TRBJ1-3,-,TRBV28,few,CASSSRLGGALSGNTIYF,TGTGCCAGCAGTTCACGTTTGGGGGGGGCTCTATCAGGAAACACCATATATTTT
TRBJ1-2,-,TRBV7-2,-,CASSLDVVGAGGYTF,TGTGCCAGCAGCTTAGATGTGGTCGGTGCGGGCGGCTACACCTTC
TRBJ2-7,TRBD1,TRBV2,once,CASSEAAGTGSHEQYF,TGTGCCAGCAGTGAAGCAGCCGGGACAGGGTCCCACGAGCAGTACTTC
TRBJ1-2,TRBD1,TRBV6-4,-,CASSRRQGTLSQGYTF,TGTGCCAGCAGTAGAAGACAGGGAACCCTTTCCCAAGGCTACACCTTC
TRBJ2-7,-,TRBV19,once,CASSLRVQYEQYF,TGTGCCAGTAGTTTACGGGTACAATACGAGCAGTACTTC
TRBJ1-3,-,TRBV7-3,-,CASSSSGRGREGSGNTIYF,TGTGCCAGCAGCTCAAGCGGGAGGGGTAGGGAAGGTTCTGGAAACACCATATATTTT
TRBJ2-2,-,TRBV7-8,-,CASSLKGGGRSTGELFF,TGTGCCAGCTCACTGAAGGGAGGGGGTAGGAGCACCGGGGAGCTGTTTTTT
TRBJ1-4,-,TRBV28,-,CASSFPGGGMTNEKLFF,TGTGCCAGCAGTTTTCCTGGGGGGGGAATGACTAATGAAAAACTGTTTTTT
TRBJ2-1,TRBD2,TRBV28,-,CASSRLAGSFEQFF,TGTGCCAGCAGTCGACTAGCGGGATCGTTTGAGCAGTTCTTC
TRBJ1-2,-,TRBV9,once,CASSVAVANYGYTF,TGTGCCAGCAGCGTAGCCGTAGCTAACTATGGCTACACCTTC
TRBJ2-1,TRBD1,TRBV3-1/TRBV3-2,-,CASSPSTGIYNEQFF,TGTGCCAGCAGCCCATCGACAGGGATTTACAATGAGCAGTTCTTC
TRBJ1-5,TRBD1,TRBV27,-,CASTPTDRAPPQPQHF,TGTGCCAGCACCCCCACGGACAGGGCCCCCCCTCAGCCCCAGCATTTT
TRBJ2-7,TRBD2,TRBV11-2,-,CASSLGRGSNSYEQYF,TGTGCCAGCAGCTTGGGGAGGGGTTCGAACTCCTACGAGCAGTACTTC
TRBJ2-1,-,TRBV6-2/TRBV6-3,few,CASSFPYEQFF,TGTGCCAGCAGTTTTCCCTATGAGCAGTTCTTC
TRBJ1-4,-,TRBV19,-,CASSILSSTNEKLFF,TGTGCCAGTAGTATCCTCAGTTCAACTAATGAAAAACTGTTTTTT
TRBJ1-1,TRBD1,TRBV5-6,-,CASSLVRGHLAFF,TGTGCCAGCAGCTTGGTAAGGGGGCACCTTGCTTTCTTT
TRBJ1-3,-,TRBV5-1,-,CASSPEGAGDSGNTIYF,TGCGCCAGCAGCCCGGAAGGGGCAGGGGACTCTGGAAACACCATATATTTT
TRBJ1-2,-,TRBV12-1,once,CASSFSPGTVHSNYGYTF,TGTGCCAGCAGCTTCTCCCCCGGGACAGTCCATTCTAACTATGGCTACACCTTC
TRBJ1-1,TRBD1,TRBV6-5,few,CASSLGQRGTEAFF,TGTGCCAGCAGTTTGGGACAGAGGGGCACTGAAGCTTTCTTT
TRBJ2-7,TRBD2,TRBV7-9,-,CASDRVVAGGDYEQYF,TGTGCCAGCGACAGGGTTGTAGCGGGAGGGGACTACGAGCAGTACTTC
TRBJ1-2,TRBD1,TRBV6-2/TRBV6-3,once,CASSYAAPGQSPIGYTF,TGTGCCAGCAGTTACGCAGCGCCGGGACAGAGCCCTATTGGCTACACCTTC
TRBJ2-7,-,TRBV3-1/TRBV3-2,few,CASGRALGLPPYEQYF,TGTGCCAGCGGCCGGGCTCTAGGACTACCGCCCTACGAGCAGTACTTC
TRBJ1-1,TRBD1,TRBV11-3,-,CASSGPGGNTEAFF,TGTGCCAGCAGCGGCCCAGGGGGGAACACTGAAGCTTTCTTT
TRBJ2-5,TRBD2,TRBV7-3,-,CASSLNGLAGEETQYF,TGTGCCAGCAGCTTAAACGGCCTAGCGGGAGAAGAGACCCAGTACTTC
TRBJ2-1,-,TRBV21-1,once,CASSKVAPEVEQFF,TGTGCCAGCAGCAAAGTCGCTCCGGAGGTGGAGCAGTTCTTC
TRBJ2-1,TRBD2,TRBV4-2,-,CASSSGTSYNEQFF,TGTGCCAGCAGCTCGGGGACTAGTTACAATGAGCAGTTCTTC
TRBJ2-2,TRBD2,TRBV27,-,CASSLFVGSGTTGELFF,TGTGCCAGCAGTTTATTTGTAGGGAGCGGGACCACCGGGGAGCTGTTTTTT
TRBJ2-2,-,TRBV24-1,-,CATSDWTANTGELFF,TGTGCCACCAGTGACTGGACAGCGAACACCGGGGAGCTGTTTTTT